The 4 T cell receptor beta chains in this list originate from one sample, sequenced in a study of blood T cells in healthy people across ages. Alongside a J-beta primer mix, a sample-barcoded 5' primer served in a second PCR lasting roughly 7 to 11 cycles. TCRdb re-analysed the 5' RACE reads in MiXCR, keeping a single row per CDR3 protein. This table has roughly 800,000 distinct CDR3 sequences, 55% to 70% appearing once. The sequenced sample was blood. These receptors came from a man aged 25 to 40 in good health.

The J gene is TRBJ2-3, the V gene TRBV10-3; 11 positions match TRBD2. After removal of 8 bases from V and 4 bases from J, the junction contained 11 bases not matched to a gene. This CDR3 spans 16 amino acids. CDR1 is ENHRY and CDR2 is SYGVKD in the germline V gene. DNA for the CDR3: TGTGCCATCGGCGGGACTAGCGGTTGGTCAGCAGATACGCAGTATTTT. Protein sequence: CAIGGTSGWSADTQYF.

The CDR3 spells CASSVGLAGTNYEQYF. CDR3 DNA: TGCGCCAGCAGCGTGGGACTAGCGGGGACCAACTACGAGCAGTACTTC. The V and J genes are TRBV4-1 and TRBJ2-4; 13 positions agree with TRBD2. TRBJ2-7 matches the DNA end more closely, so the J call is doubtful. Looked up from germline, CDR1 is MGHRA and CDR2 is YSYEKL. The CDR3 is 16 residues long.

This chain uses TRBV20-1 with TRBJ2-7, with D unclear. Trimming shortened V by 0 bases and J by 3 bases, and 9 bases separated the two germline ends. This CDR3 has 13 residues. Per germline, CDR1 DFQATT and CDR2 SNEGSKA (reference sequence). The CDR3, as DNA: TGCAGTGCTAGAGATGTTGACCTCTACGAGCAGTACTTC. It codes for CSARDVDLYEQYF.

CDR3 nucleotide sequence: TGTGCCAGCAGACTAGCGGGAGGGCCGTATACGCAGTATTTT. Its protein product is CASRLAGGPYTQYF. This chain uses TRBV12-3 or TRBV12-4 with TRBJ2-3; 13 bases agree with TRBD2. Trimming took 6 bases from V and 7 from J; bases not matched to a gene: 4. CDR3 length: 14 amino acids.